The following is a T cell receptor beta chain sequence with its context. Its antigen is as yet unknown. Profiling relied on immunoSEQ multiplex PCR, and the TCRdb table lists in-frame clones only, not all of them. The sample comprises around 100,000 clones, roughly 89% of which are singletons, and about 16% rests with the top ten. The record originates from a study of identifying expanded T cells in peripheral blood. During the collection period, no donor immune events like infections were recorded. Study-level results: Across healthy donors, higher total template counts meant significantly greater roughly 2-week count variance.

The sample consisted of blood. This receptor was identified in a person between 18 and 75 years old in good health.

The CDR3 DNA reads TGTGCCAGCAGTCACGGCCCGAACACTGAAGCTTTCTTT. Translated, it gives CASSHGPNTEAFF. This chain uses TRBV6-6 with TRBJ1-1, with D unresolved. V was trimmed by 5 bases and J by 1 base, leaving 8 bases between them. This CDR3 has 13 amino acids. Looked up from germline, CDR1 is MNHNY and CDR2 is SVGAGI (reference sequence).